What follows is one TCR beta chain and its context. The data were taken from a study of blood T cell repertoires in COVID-19. Study-level background: Samples taken during acute and convalescent COVID-19 were collected in the United States, Italy and Spain. In each case, the material was cDNA or gDNA derived from T cells, B-cell-depleted T cells, or PBMCs.

How the authors handled the data: Researchers report that nucleated cell counts were estimated from reference gene primer amplification. The assay was immunoSEQ multiplex PCR, and TCRdb's table has in-frame clones only and misses some. V and J calls and clone size are given by that table; D and trimming were obtained from the DNA. The sample lists about 110,000 clones, just over 90% occurring once. Germline-derived CDR1 and CDR2 are WNHNN and SYGVQD (reference sequence). The ends were cut back, 7 bases at V and 4 bases at J, with 13 bases in the middle. CDR3 size: 13 residues. V usage is TRBV10-1 and J usage is TRBJ1-1; D unclear. The sequence was obtained from a woman in her thirties with acute or convalescent COVID-19. The source material was peripheral blood. This CDR3 is CASKEGSGTEAFF. CDR3 in DNA: TGCGCCAGCAAAGAGGGTTCGGGCACTGAAGCTTTCTTT.